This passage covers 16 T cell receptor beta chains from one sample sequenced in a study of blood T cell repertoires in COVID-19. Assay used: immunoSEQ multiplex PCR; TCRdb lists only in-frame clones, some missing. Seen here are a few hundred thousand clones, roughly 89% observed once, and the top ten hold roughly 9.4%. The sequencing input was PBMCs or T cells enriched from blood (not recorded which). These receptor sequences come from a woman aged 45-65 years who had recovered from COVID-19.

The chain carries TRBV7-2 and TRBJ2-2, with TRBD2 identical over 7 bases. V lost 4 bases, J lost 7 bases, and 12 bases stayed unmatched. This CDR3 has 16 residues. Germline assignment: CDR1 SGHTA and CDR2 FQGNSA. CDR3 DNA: TGTGCCAGCAGCTCAGGACTACGCGGGGGAGGCGGGGAGCTGTTTTTT. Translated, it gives CASSSGLRGGGGELFF.

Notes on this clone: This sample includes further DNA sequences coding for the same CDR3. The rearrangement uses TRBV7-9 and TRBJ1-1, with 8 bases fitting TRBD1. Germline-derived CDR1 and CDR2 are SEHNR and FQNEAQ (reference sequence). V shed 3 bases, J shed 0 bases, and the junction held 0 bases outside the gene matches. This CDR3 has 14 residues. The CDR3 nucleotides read TGTGCCAGCAGCTTGGGACAGGTGAACACTGAAGCTTTCTTT. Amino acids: CASSLGQVNTEAFF.

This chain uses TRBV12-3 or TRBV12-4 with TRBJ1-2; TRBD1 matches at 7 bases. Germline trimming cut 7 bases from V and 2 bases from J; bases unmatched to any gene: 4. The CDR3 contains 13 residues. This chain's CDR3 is CASTLTGNYGYTF. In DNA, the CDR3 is TGTGCCAGCACCCTGACAGGGAACTATGGCTACACCTTC.

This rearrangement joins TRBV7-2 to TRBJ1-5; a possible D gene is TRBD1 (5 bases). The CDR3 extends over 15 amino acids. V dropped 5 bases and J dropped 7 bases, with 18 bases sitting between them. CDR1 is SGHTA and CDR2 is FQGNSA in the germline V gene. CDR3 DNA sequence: TGTGCCAGCAGCCCCTCCTGGGGGGTAGGACAGCCCCAGCATTTT. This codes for CASSPSWGVGQPQHF.

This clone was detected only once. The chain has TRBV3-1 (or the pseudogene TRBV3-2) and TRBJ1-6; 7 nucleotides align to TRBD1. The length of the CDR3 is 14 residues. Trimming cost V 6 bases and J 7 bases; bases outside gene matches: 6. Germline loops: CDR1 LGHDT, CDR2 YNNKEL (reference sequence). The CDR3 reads CASRLQGVNSPLHF. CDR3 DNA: TGTGCCAGCAGACTTCAGGGGGTAAATTCACCCCTCCACTTT.

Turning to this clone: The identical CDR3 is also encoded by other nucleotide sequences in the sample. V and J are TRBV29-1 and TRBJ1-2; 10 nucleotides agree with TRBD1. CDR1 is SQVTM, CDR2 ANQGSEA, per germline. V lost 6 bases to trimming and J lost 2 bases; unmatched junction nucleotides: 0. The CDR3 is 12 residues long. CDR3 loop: CSVGQGNYGYTF. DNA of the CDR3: TGCAGCGTGGGACAGGGGAACTATGGCTACACCTTC.

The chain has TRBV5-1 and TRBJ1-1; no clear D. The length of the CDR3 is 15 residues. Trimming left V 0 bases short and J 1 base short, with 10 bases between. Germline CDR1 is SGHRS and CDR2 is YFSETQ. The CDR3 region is CASSLDGGWNTEAFF. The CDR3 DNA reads TGCGCCAGCAGCTTGGACGGCGGCTGGAACACTGAAGCTTTCTTT.

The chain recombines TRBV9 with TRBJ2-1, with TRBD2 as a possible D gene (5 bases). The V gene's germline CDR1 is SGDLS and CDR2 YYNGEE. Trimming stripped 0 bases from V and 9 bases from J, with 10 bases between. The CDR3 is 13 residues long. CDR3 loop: CASSVDSGTEQFF. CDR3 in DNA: TGTGCCAGCAGCGTAGACAGCGGAACTGAGCAGTTCTTC.

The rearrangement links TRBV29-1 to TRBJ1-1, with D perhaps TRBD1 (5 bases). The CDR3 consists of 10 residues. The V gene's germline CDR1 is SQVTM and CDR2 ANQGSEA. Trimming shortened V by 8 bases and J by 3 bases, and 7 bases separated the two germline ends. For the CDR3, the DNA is TGCAGCCGGGGGGACACTGAAGCTTTCTTT. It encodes CSRGDTEAFF.

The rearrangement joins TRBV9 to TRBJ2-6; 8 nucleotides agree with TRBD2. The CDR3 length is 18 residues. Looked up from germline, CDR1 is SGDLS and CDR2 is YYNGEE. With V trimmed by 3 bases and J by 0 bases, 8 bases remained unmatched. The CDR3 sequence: CASSGPGGKSSGANVLTF. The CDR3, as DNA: TGTGCCAGCAGCGGCCCGGGGGGGAAAAGCTCTGGGGCCAACGTCCTGACTTTC.

This CDR3 reads CASSLLGGGSDTQYF. In nucleotides, the CDR3 is TGTGCCAGCAGCTTACTCGGCGGGGGTTCTGATACGCAGTATTTT. The chain couples TRBV11-2 to TRBJ2-3; 7 bases align to TRBD2. Germline CDR1 and CDR2: SGHAT and FQNNGV. With V trimmed by 2 bases and J by 6 bases, 8 bases remained unmatched. The CDR3 totals 15 residues.

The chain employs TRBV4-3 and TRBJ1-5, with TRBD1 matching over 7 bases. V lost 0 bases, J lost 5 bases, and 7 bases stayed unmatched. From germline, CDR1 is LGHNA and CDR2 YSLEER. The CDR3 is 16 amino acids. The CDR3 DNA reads TGCGCCAGCAGCCAAGAATTGACAGGGATATATCAGCCCCAGCATTTT. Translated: CASSQELTGIYQPQHF.

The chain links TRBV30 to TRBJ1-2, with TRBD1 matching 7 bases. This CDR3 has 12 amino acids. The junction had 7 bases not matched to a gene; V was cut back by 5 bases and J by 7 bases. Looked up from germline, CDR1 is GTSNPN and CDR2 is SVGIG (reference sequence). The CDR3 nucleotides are TGTGCCTGGTACAGGGGCCTAGGTGGCTACACCTTC. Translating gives CAWYRGLGGYTF.

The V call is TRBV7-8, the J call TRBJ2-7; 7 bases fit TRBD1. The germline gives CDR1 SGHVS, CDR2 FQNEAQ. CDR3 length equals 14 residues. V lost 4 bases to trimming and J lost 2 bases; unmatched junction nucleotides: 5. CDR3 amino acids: CASSSTGTPYEQYF. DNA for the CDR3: TGTGCCAGCAGCTCGACAGGGACCCCCTACGAGCAGTACTTC.

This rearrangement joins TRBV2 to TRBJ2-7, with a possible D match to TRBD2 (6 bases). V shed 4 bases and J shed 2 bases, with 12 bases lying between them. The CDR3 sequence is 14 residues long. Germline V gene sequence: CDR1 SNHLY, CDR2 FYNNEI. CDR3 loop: CASSGGGETYEQYF. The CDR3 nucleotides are TGTGCCAGCAGTGGAGGCGGGGAAACCTACGAGCAGTACTTC. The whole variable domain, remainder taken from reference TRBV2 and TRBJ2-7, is EPEVTQTPSHQVTQMGQEVILRCVPISNHLYFYWYRQILGQKVEFLVSFYNNEISEKSEIFDDQFSVERPDGSNFTLKIRSTKLEDSAMYFCASSGGGETYEQYFGPGTRLTVT.

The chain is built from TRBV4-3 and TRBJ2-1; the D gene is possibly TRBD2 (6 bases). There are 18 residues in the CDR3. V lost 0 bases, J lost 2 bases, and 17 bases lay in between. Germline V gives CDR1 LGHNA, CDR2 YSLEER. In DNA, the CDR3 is TGCGCCAGCAGCCAAGAAAGAGCGCAGGAGGGGACCTACAATGAGCAGTTCTTC. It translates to CASSQERAQEGTYNEQFF.